One and the same sample provided the 9 T cell receptor beta chains below, sequenced in a study of blood T cells in healthy people across ages. Using a J-beta primer mix together with a sample-barcoded 5' primer, a second PCR was run for roughly 7 to 11 cycles. Using its own MiXCR run on the 5' RACE reads, TCRdb lists one record per CDR3 protein. The data contain around 2 million distinct CDR3 sequences, 30% to 40% of them singletons. Input material: blood. These receptors were taken from a human donor in good health.

V usage is TRBV10-3 and J usage is TRBJ1-2, with D tentatively TRBD1 (5 bases). With 0 bases removed from V and 1 base from J, the gap between germline ends came to 12 bases. Germline V CDR1 and CDR2: ENHRY, SYGVKD. The CDR3 has 16 residues. The CDR3 DNA follows: TGTGCCATCAGTGAGTCGACCGGGGGATTTAACTATGGCTACACCTTC. Translated: CAISESTGGFNYGYTF.

This clonotype was seen just once. A far larger clone differs by one base, so this is likely a read error. The rearrangement links TRBV6-5 to TRBJ2-5; 8 bases align to TRBD2. The CDR3 consists of 14 residues. Germline V gene lookup returns CDR1 MNHEY and CDR2 SVGAGI. Written as DNA, the CDR3 is TGTGCCAACAGTCCCGGCGGGGGGCAAGAGACCCAGTACTTC. Residues: CANSPGGGQETQYF.

This clonotype was picked up a small number of times. The chain uses TRBV20-1 and TRBJ2-1, with a weak D call TRBD2 (6 bases). There are 15 residues in the CDR3. V dropped 5 bases and J dropped 6 bases, with 20 bases sitting between them. Looked up from germline, CDR1 is DFQATT and CDR2 is SNEGSKA (reference sequence). The CDR3 DNA follows: TGCAGTGCTCATAGAGGATTAGCGGATCGCAATGAGCAGTTCTTC. Protein sequence: CSAHRGLADRNEQFF.

The chain has TRBV4-2 and TRBJ2-1; 10 bases are a match to TRBD2. Germline CDR1 LGHNA, CDR2 YNFKEQ. This CDR3 spans 15 amino acids. V lost 3 bases, J lost 9 bases, and 8 bases stayed unmatched. The CDR3 spells CASSQRAGGPGEQFF. The DNA for the CDR3 is TGTGCCAGCAGCCAGCGAGCGGGGGGGCCGGGTGAGCAGTTCTTC.

This chain links TRBV4-3 with TRBJ2-1; the D gene is possibly TRBD1 (7 bases). The germline V gene encodes CDR1 LGHNA and CDR2 YSLEER. The CDR3 consists of 16 residues. V was clipped by 3 bases and J by 4 bases, with 16 bases between them. CDR3 sequence reads: CASSQAGGQYYNEQFF. The CDR3 DNA reads TGCGCCAGCAGCCAGGCCGGGGGACAGTATTACAATGAGCAGTTCTTC.

V and J are TRBV12-3 or TRBV12-4 and TRBJ1-1, with D uncertain. Trimming took off 7 bases at V and 0 bases at J, with 9 bases between the two ends. The CDR3 runs 13 residues. The CDR3 loop is CASMDLLNTEAFF. CDR3 coding DNA: TGTGCCAGCATGGATTTGTTGAACACTGAAGCTTTCTTT.

This clonotype has a handful of counts. The rearrangement joins TRBV7-9 to TRBJ2-5; D is tentatively TRBD1 or TRBD2 (6 bases each). V lost 5 bases to trimming and J lost 4 bases, with 20 bases between them. CDR3 length equals 16 residues. CDR1 SEHNR and CDR2 FQNEAQ come from the germline V gene (reference sequence). The CDR3 DNA follows: TGTGCCAGCAGCCTCCCAAGGGGGGTCCGGGGAGAGACCCAGTACTTC. As protein: CASSLPRGVRGETQYF. Full variable domain (missing parts from reference TRBV7-9 and TRBJ2-5): DTGVSQNPRHKITKRGQNVTFRCDPISEHNRLYWYRQTLGQGPEFLTYFQNEAQLEKSRLLSDRFSAERPKGSFSTLEIQRTEQGDSAMYLCASSLPRGVRGETQYFGPGTRLLVL.

V usage is TRBV6-2 or TRBV6-3 and J usage is TRBJ2-7; TRBD1 aligns across 8 bases. V lost 7 bases to trimming and J lost 1 base; unmatched junction nucleotides: 9. The CDR3 contains 15 residues. From germline, CDR1 is MNHEY and CDR2 SVGEGT. The CDR3: CASTSAGGESYEQYF. The CDR3 DNA follows: TGTGCCAGCACTTCGGCAGGGGGCGAATCCTACGAGCAGTACTTC.

The chain recombines TRBV11-1 with TRBJ2-5; 11 bases agree with TRBD2. The CDR3 is made up of 16 amino acids. Germline lookup yields CDR1 SGHAT and CDR2 FQDESV (reference sequence). J was trimmed by 5 bases and V by 5 bases; bases with no gene match: 10. CDR3 loop: CASSGSGGARGETQYF. The CDR3 DNA follows: TGTGCCAGCAGCGGTAGCGGGGGGGCCCGCGGTGAGACCCAGTACTTC.